This T cell receptor (beta chain) emerged from a study of cytomegalovirus exposure and HLA in healthy donors. Germline CDR1 is SGHTS and CDR2 is YDEGEE. The germline V and J ends were trimmed by 2 bases and 0 bases, with 9 bases remaining between them. The CDR3 spans 15 residues. Both 60 Vbeta primers and 13 Jbeta primers went into the PCR. Clones were read by immunoSEQ multiplex PCR, and TCRdb kept only the in-frame ones, dropping some. There are about 110,000 clones in the sample, with 0.5% to 0.7% held by the top ten. This sequence originates from a man in his fifties in good health and CMV-seronegative. Sequenced: PBMCs. The chain couples TRBV5-8 to TRBJ1-3, with D unclear. CDR3: CASSLSSSSGNTIYF. Here the CDR3 DNA reads TGTGCCAGCAGCTTAAGCTCAAGCTCTGGAAACACCATATATTTT.